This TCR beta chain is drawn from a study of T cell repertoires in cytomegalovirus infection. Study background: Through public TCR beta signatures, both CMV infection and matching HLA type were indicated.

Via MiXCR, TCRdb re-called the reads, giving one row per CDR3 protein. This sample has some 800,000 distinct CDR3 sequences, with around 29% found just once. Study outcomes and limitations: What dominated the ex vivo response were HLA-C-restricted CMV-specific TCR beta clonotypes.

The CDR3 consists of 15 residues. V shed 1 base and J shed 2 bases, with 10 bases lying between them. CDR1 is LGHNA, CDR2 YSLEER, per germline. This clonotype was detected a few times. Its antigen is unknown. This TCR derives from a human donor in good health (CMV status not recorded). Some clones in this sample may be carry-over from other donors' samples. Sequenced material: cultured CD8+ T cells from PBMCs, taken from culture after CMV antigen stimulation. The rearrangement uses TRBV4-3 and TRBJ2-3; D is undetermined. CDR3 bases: TGCGCCAGCAGCCAAGCACACCGATCCACAGATACGCAGTATTTT. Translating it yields CASSQAHRSTDTQYF.